The clone carrying this T cell receptor beta chain was observed at least ten times. Its antigen is currently unknown. Each CDR3 protein is one row after TCRdb ran MiXCR on the RACE reads. The top ten clones hold more than 4% of a sample with 70,000 to 90,000 distinct CDR3 sequences, about 9.4% of them seen once. This entry is derived from a study of human T cells and chemical hapten exposure. General observations from the study: Expanded TCR counts at PT1 were positively correlated with the patch test score.

The CDR3 is 15 residues long. In germline, CDR1 is MDHEN, CDR2 SYDVKM. Deletions cut 1 base from V and 3 bases from J, with 10 bases between. Time point here: patch test 2, 6 weeks after DPC sensitization. Treatment defined: therapeutic diphenylcyclopropenone sensitization with weekly scalp DPC. The sample was whole blood, taken in connection with sensitization to the hapten diphenylcyclopropenone (DPC). The sequence was collected from a woman aged 45-60 years with alopecia areata. Some clones in this sample may be carry-over from other donors' samples. The V gene is TRBV28, the J gene TRBJ2-4; tentatively, D is TRBD1 (6 bases). The CDR3 region is CASSLSEGGKNIQYF. The CDR3 bases are TGTGCCAGCAGTTTATCCGAAGGGGGCAAAAACATTCAGTACTTC.